Shown below are 19 T cell receptor beta chains from a single sample sequenced in a study of shared clonotypes between healthy human individuals. Using immunoSEQ multiplex PCR, the repertoire was profiled, and TCRdb retains in-frame clones only, with some absent. The repertoire holds fewer than 1.6 million clones, with about 98.5% as singletons. Sequenced material: naive CD4+ T cells sorted from blood. The sample's subset: CD45RA+ positively selected. Receptors originate from a man in his thirties or forties in good health.

The rearrangement joins TRBV18 to TRBJ1-2, with D possibly TRBD1 on 6 matching bases. Germline CDR1 is KGHSH and CDR2 is LQKENI. The CDR3 runs 15 residues. The V gene lost 3 bases and the J gene lost 3 bases, with 14 bases spanning the gap. The CDR3 spells CASSPSQGRDYGYTF. In DNA, the CDR3 is TGTGCCAGCTCACCGAGTCAGGGGCGCGACTATGGCTACACCTTC.

The chain couples TRBV30 to TRBJ2-1, with D uncertain. Germline lookup yields CDR1 GTSNPN and CDR2 SVGIG (reference sequence). The V gene lost 2 bases and the J gene lost 8 bases, with 4 bases spanning the gap. CDR3 size: 10 residues. This CDR3 reads CAWSTYEQFF. CDR3 DNA sequence: TGTGCCTGGAGTACGTATGAGCAGTTCTTC.

This chain uses TRBV28 with TRBJ1-2; D ambiguous. V shed 2 bases and J shed 6 bases, with 13 bases lying between them. Germline V gives CDR1 MDHEN, CDR2 SYDVKM. CDR3 length equals 14 residues. The CDR3 spells CASSLISVTNGYTF. The DNA for the CDR3 is TGTGCCAGCAGTTTAATCTCGGTCACGAATGGCTACACCTTC.

This chain uses TRBV9 with TRBJ2-5; no definite D call. V was pared by 2 bases and J by 5 bases, with 13 bases between. In germline, CDR1 is SGDLS, CDR2 YYNGEE. The CDR3 is made up of 14 amino acids. CDR3 loop: CASSVRDSGETQYF. CDR3 in DNA: TGTGCCAGCAGCGTCCGAGACTCTGGGGAGACCCAGTACTTC.

This chain uses TRBV5-4 with TRBJ2-3; unclear D gene. Germline CDR1 SGHNT, CDR2 YYREEE (reference sequence). CDR3 length equals 14 residues. Trimming pared 0 bases from V and 4 bases from J, leaving 9 bases between. CDR3 residues: CASSLGSKADTQYF. The CDR3, as DNA: TGTGCCAGCAGCTTGGGTTCGAAAGCAGATACGCAGTATTTT.

This chain connects TRBV4-2 to TRBJ2-1, with D possibly being TRBD1 or TRBD2 (5 bases each). Germline CDR1 is LGHNA and CDR2 is YNFKEQ. V was shortened by 2 bases and J by 6 bases, with 17 bases between the two germline ends. This CDR3 is built from 16 residues. The CDR3 sequence is CASSQIGASSANEQFF. As DNA, the CDR3 is TGTGCCAGCAGCCAAATTGGGGCTAGCAGTGCCAATGAGCAGTTCTTC.

V usage is TRBV7-8 and J usage is TRBJ1-2; TRBD1 matches 10 bases. The CDR3 spans 15 residues. The germline V gene has CDR1 SGHVS and CDR2 FQNEAQ. The junction had 3 bases not matched to a gene; V was cut back by 5 bases and J by 0 bases. The CDR3 DNA follows: TGTGCCAGCAGCCCGGACAGGGGGGCTAACTATGGCTACACCTTC. It is translated as CASSPDRGANYGYTF.

The genes are TRBV2 and TRBJ2-3; 9 nucleotides agree with TRBD1. V shed 8 bases, J shed 3 bases, and the junction held 6 bases outside the gene matches. The CDR3 is 14 residues long. The germline gives CDR1 SNHLY, CDR2 FYNNEI. The CDR3 nucleotides are TGTGCCAGCGACAAGGACAGGGGAACAGATACGCAGTATTTT. Protein: CASDKDRGTDTQYF.

The chain carries TRBV20-1 and TRBJ1-2; D gene uncertain. Trimming left V 5 bases short and J 13 bases short, with 17 bases between. The CDR3 consists of 11 residues. Germline V gene data show CDR1 as DFQATT and CDR2 as SNEGSKA (reference sequence). The CDR3 region is CSAPLQLVGTF. Written as DNA, the CDR3 is TGCAGTGCTCCCCTACAATTGGTCGGCACCTTC.

The chain combines TRBV7-2 with TRBJ2-2; TRBD1 aligns across 7 bases. Trimming removed 6 bases from V and 8 bases from J; junction bases left unmatched: 9. The CDR3 covers 14 residues. Germline-derived CDR1 and CDR2 are SGHTA and FQGNSA. The CDR3 bases are TGTGCCAGCAGTAACAGGGGATGGCTGGGGGAGCTGTTTTTT. It translates to CASSNRGWLGELFF.

The gene calls are TRBV7-3 and TRBJ1-1, with 9 bases identical to TRBD1. The CDR3 runs 14 residues. V was pared by 5 bases and J by 4 bases, with 5 bases of the junction left unmatched. Germline V gene lookup returns CDR1 SGHTA and CDR2 FQGTGA. Here the CDR3 reads CASSLQGAGTEAFF. DNA for the CDR3: TGTGCCAGCAGCCTACAGGGGGCTGGCACTGAAGCTTTCTTT.

The V and J genes are TRBV6-5 and TRBJ2-1; possibly TRBD1 or TRBD2 for D (6 bases each). The CDR3 has 15 amino acids. In germline, CDR1 is MNHEY, CDR2 SVGAGI. Trimming removed 5 bases at V and 3 bases at J, with 14 bases between. The CDR3 DNA sequence: TGTGCCAGCAGTCATACTAGCAGGGGCTACAATGAGCAGTTCTTC. This translates into CASSHTSRGYNEQFF.

The chain is built from TRBV9 and TRBJ1-3; D perhaps matches TRBD1 (5 bases). The V gene's germline CDR1 is SGDLS and CDR2 YYNGEE. V was pared by 6 bases and J by 7 bases, with 14 bases between. CDR3 size: 13 residues. CDR3 DNA: TGTGCCAGCACCCGAGGGCAGGGTAACACCATATATTTT. As protein: CASTRGQGNTIYF.

This sequence joins TRBV27 and TRBJ1-2; maybe TRBD1 (6 bases). The V end was cut by 2 bases, the J end by 1 base, with 14 bases between. The CDR3 is made up of 16 amino acids. Per germline, CDR1 MNHEY and CDR2 SMNVEV (reference sequence). The CDR3 DNA reads as TGTGCCAGCAGTTTACTTGGGGGCTCGGGTAACTATGGCTACACCTTC. It yields the protein CASSLLGGSGNYGYTF.

V usage is TRBV5-5 and J usage is TRBJ2-2, with a possible D match to TRBD2 (5 bases). Germline V CDR1 and CDR2: SGHKS, YYEKEE (reference sequence). The CDR3 runs 13 residues. V was shortened by 4 bases and J by 8 bases, with 12 bases between the two germline ends. The CDR3 DNA reads TGTGCCAGCAGCCGACTAATTGGGGGGGAGCTGTTTTTT. Protein: CASSRLIGGELFF.

This chain links TRBV7-9 with TRBJ1-5; no reliable D call. The CDR3 runs to 15 residues. Germline V lookup: CDR1 SEHNR, CDR2 FQNEAQ (reference sequence). V shed 1 base and J shed 0 bases, with 7 bases lying between them. The CDR3 nucleotides read TGTGCCAGCAGCTTAGTTGGTCTTAGCAATCAGCCCCAGCATTTT. As protein: CASSLVGLSNQPQHF. The full variable domain, rest sourced from reference TRBV7-9 and TRBJ1-5, is DTGVSQNPRHKITKRGQNVTFRCDPISEHNRLYWYRQTLGQGPEFLTYFQNEAQLEKSRLLSDRFSAERPKGSFSTLEIQRTEQGDSAMYLCASSLVGLSNQPQHFGDGTRLSIL.

V and J are TRBV2 and TRBJ2-7; possible D gene TRBD1, 5 bases. Looked up from germline, CDR1 is SNHLY and CDR2 is FYNNEI. Trimming pared 7 bases from V and 2 bases from J, leaving 15 bases between. The CDR3 extends over 14 amino acids. The CDR3 sequence is CASTLLQVAYEQYF. Written as DNA, the CDR3 is TGTGCCAGCACGCTCTTACAGGTAGCCTACGAGCAGTACTTC.

This chain links TRBV29-1 with TRBJ2-1; D gene uncertain. CDR3 length: 14 amino acids. Germline V gene lookup returns CDR1 SQVTM and CDR2 ANQGSEA. V shed 6 bases and J shed 4 bases, with 16 bases lying between them. The CDR3 region is CSVHTPPRYNEQFF. DNA for the CDR3: TGCAGCGTCCATACTCCGCCGAGGTACAATGAGCAGTTCTTC.

This clone was counted a single time. The rearrangement uses TRBV5-4 and TRBJ2-3; 9 bases are a match to TRBD2. In germline, CDR1 is SGHNT, CDR2 YYREEE (reference sequence). With 0 bases clipped from V and 3 bases from J, the junction kept 5 bases outside the gene matches. The length of the CDR3 is 16 residues. CDR3 residues: CASSLESGRKTDTQYF. In DNA form, the CDR3 reads TGTGCCAGCAGCTTGGAGAGCGGGAGGAAGACAGATACGCAGTATTTT.